The rows below give T cell receptor beta chains drawn from one sample of a study of shared clonotypes between healthy human individuals. Generated by immunoSEQ multiplex PCR, the TCRdb table keeps only in-frame clones and is missing some. Among over a million clones listed, roughly 96% were seen once. Sequencing used naive CD4+ T cells sorted from blood. The receptors were sampled from a man aged 25-45 years in good health. CDR3s include the opening cysteine and the closing phenylalanine or tryptophan. A D gene is named only where the DNA matches it firmly. Size values are once, few and many counts, or a class for expanded clones, and some rows have none.

>TRBJ1-1|.|TRBV7-2|.
CASSLVAGNTEAFF
TGTGCCAGCAGCTTAGTCGCGGGTAACACTGAAGCTTTCTTT
>TRBJ2-7|.|TRBV29-1|.
CSVGMGGPTTQYEQYF
TGCAGCGTTGGGATGGGTGGCCCCACAACCCAATACGAGCAGTACTTC
>TRBJ2-7|once|TRBV30|.
CAWSDRTRYEQYF
TGTGCCTGGAGTGACAGGACACGCTACGAGCAGTACTTC
>TRBJ2-5|.|TRBV15|.
CATSRVVEETQYF
TGTGCCACCAGCAGAGTGGTGGAAGAGACCCAGTACTTC
>TRBJ1-1|.|TRBV28|.
CASPPISKSPAEAFF
TGTGCCAGCCCACCAATAAGTAAAAGTCCTGCTGAAGCTTTCTTT
>TRBJ1-3|.|TRBV5-1|.
CASSPGGISSGNTIYF
TGCGCCAGCAGCCCTGGAGGTATCAGCTCTGGAAACACCATATATTTT
>TRBJ2-1|.|TRBV28|TRBD1
CASSSHRGSDEQFF
TGTGCCAGCAGTTCACACAGGGGGTCGGATGAGCAGTTCTTC
>TRBJ2-6|.|TRBV7-9|.
CASSRFSGANVLTF
TGTGCCAGCAGCCGGTTCTCTGGGGCCAACGTCCTGACTTTC
>TRBJ2-7|.|TRBV10-3|TRBD2
CAISDRLAGVYEQYF
TGTGCCATCAGTGACCGACTAGCGGGAGTTTACGAGCAGTACTTC
>TRBJ2-2|.|TRBV2|TRBD2
CASSRTSLYTGELFF
TGTGCCAGCAGCCGGACTAGTTTATACACCGGGGAGCTGTTTTTT
>TRBJ2-3|.|TRBV5-4|TRBD2
CASSFSGNTDTQYF
TGTGCCAGCAGCTTTAGCGGGAACACAGATACGCAGTATTTT
>TRBJ1-5|few|TRBV25-1|TRBD1
CASSESGWQGAQPQHF
TGTGCCAGCAGTGAAAGTGGTTGGCAGGGGGCGCAGCCCCAGCATTTT
>TRBJ2-5|few|TRBV19|.
CASSIDQETQYF
TGTGCCAGTAGTATAGACCAAGAGACCCAGTACTTC
>TRBJ2-2|.|TRBV5-3|.
CARSEQGRDTGELFF
TGTGCCAGAAGCGAACAGGGGAGGGACACCGGGGAGCTGTTTTTT
>TRBJ1-3|.|TRBV6-6|.
CASRSLDIAGNTIYF
TGTGCCAGCCGAAGCCTGGACATCGCTGGAAACACCATATATTTT
>TRBJ2-7|.|TRBV15|TRBD2
CATSRVVGASGRVHEQYF
TGTGCCACCAGCAGAGTGGTGGGCGCTAGCGGGAGAGTCCACGAGCAGTACTTC
>TRBJ1-1|.|TRBV28|TRBD1
CASRPRTGMNTEAFF
TGTGCCAGCAGGCCCCGGACAGGGATGAACACTGAAGCTTTCTTT
>TRBJ2-1|.|TRBV7-2|TRBD2
CASSSRLAGSYNEQFF
TGTGCCAGCAGCTCCCGACTAGCGGGATCCTACAATGAGCAGTTCTTC
>TRBJ1-5|.|TRBV30|TRBD1
CAWSAGQQNQPQHF
TGTGCCTGGAGTGCGGGACAGCAAAATCAGCCCCAGCATTTT
>TRBJ2-2|.|TRBV19|TRBD2
CASSIVAGVRRELFF
TGTGCCAGTAGTATAGTAGCGGGAGTCCGCAGGGAGCTGTTTTTT
>TRBJ2-7|.|TRBV7-6|.
CASSPPTSDLREQYF
TGTGCCAGCAGCCCGCCGACTAGTGACCTGCGTGAGCAGTACTTC
>TRBJ2-7|.|TRBV10-1|TRBD2
CASSGLADPYEQYF
TGCGCCAGCAGTGGACTAGCGGACCCCTACGAGCAGTACTTC
>TRBJ2-7|.|TRBV18|TRBD1
CASSEGQGIFDEQYF
TGTGCCAGCTCAGAAGGACAGGGGATCTTCGACGAGCAGTACTTC